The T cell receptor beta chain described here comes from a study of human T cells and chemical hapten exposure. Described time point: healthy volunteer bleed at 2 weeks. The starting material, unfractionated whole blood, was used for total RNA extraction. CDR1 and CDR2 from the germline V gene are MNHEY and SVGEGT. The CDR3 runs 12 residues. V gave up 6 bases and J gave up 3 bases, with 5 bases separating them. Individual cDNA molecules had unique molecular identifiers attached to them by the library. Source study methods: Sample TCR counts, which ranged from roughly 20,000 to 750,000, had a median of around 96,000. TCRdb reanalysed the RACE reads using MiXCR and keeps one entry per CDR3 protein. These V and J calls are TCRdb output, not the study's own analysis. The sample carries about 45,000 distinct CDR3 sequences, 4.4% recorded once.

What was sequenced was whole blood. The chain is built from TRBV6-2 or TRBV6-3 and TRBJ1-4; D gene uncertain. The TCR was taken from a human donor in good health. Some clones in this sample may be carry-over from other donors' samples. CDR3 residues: CASSPANEKLFF. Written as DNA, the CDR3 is TGTGCCAGCAGCCCCGCTAATGAAAAACTGTTTTTT.